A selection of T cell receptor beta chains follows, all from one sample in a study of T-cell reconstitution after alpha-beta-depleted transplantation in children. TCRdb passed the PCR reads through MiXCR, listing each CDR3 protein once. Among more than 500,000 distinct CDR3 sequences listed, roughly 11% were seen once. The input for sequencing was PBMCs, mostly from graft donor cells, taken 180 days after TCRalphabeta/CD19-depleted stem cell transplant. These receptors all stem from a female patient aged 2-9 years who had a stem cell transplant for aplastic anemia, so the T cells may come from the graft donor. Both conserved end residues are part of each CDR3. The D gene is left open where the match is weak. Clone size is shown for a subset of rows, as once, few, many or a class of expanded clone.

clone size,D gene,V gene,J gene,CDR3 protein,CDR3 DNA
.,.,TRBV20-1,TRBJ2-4,CSAISAAGGNIQYF,TGCAGTGCCATTAGCGCGGCGGGTGGAAACATTCAGTACTTC
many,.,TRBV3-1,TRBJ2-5,CASSRGLETQYF,TGTGCCAGCAGTCGAGGGCTGGAGACCCAGTACTTC
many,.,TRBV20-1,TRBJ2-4,CSARAARDLAKNIQYF,TGCAGTGCTAGAGCTGCTCGCGACCTAGCCAAAAACATTCAGTACTTC
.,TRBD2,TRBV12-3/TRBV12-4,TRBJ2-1,CATRYKRTSGRTHDRYNEQFF,TGTGCCACTCGGTACAAGAGGACTAGCGGGAGGACCCATGATCGCTACAATGAGCAGTTCTTC
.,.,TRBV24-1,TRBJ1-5,CATSDPDSGPGQPQHF,TGTGCCACCAGTGACCCTGACTCCGGGCCGGGTCAGCCCCAGCATTTT
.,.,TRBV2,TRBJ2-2,CASSDRLGWLSRELFF,TGTGCCAGCAGTGACCGCCTAGGATGGTTAAGCAGGGAGCTGTTTTTT
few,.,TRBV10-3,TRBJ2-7,CAISAVRSAAEQYF,TGTGCCATCAGTGCCGTAAGGTCCGCGGCCGAGCAGTACTTC
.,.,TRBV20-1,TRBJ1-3,CSASNPWNPGNTIYF,TGCAGTGCTAGCAACCCTTGGAACCCTGGAAACACCATATATTTT
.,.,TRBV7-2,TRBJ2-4,CASSPLGEVAKNIQYF,TGTGCCAGCAGCCCCCTAGGGGAAGTAGCCAAAAACATTCAGTACTTC
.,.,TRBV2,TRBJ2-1,CASRWWGSSYNEQFF,TGTGCCAGCCGATGGTGGGGGAGCTCCTACAATGAGCAGTTCTTC
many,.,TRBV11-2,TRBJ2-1,CASSLVAAGEQFF,TGTGCCAGCAGCTTAGTCGCTGCAGGTGAGCAGTTCTTC
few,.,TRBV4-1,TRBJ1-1,CASSPPTLQNMNTEAFF,TGCGCCAGCAGCCCGCCCACACTACAGAACATGAACACTGAAGCTTTCTTT
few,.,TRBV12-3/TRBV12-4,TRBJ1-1,CASSLRRDSPNTEAFF,TGTGCCAGCAGTTTAAGGAGGGATTCCCCTAACACTGAAGCTTTCTTT
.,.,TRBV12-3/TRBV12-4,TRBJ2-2,CASSSPGKGELFF,TGTGCCAGCAGTTCCCCAGGGAAAGGGGAGCTGTTTTTT
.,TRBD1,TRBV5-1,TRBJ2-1,CASSLGQGRQFF,TGCGCCAGCAGCTTAGGACAGGGAAGGCAGTTCTTC
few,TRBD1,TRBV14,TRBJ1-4,CASSQIGQATNEKLFF,TGTGCCAGCAGCCAGATAGGACAGGCAACTAATGAAAAACTGTTTTTT
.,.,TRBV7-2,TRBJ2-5,CASLRRNQETQYF,TGTGCCAGCCTCCGACGGAACCAAGAGACCCAGTACTTC
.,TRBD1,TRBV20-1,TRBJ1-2,CSAPGTGNGYTF,TGCAGTGCGCCGGGGACAGGGAATGGCTACACCTTC
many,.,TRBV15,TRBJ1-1,CATSREPTSTEAFF,TGTGCCACCAGCAGAGAACCGACAAGCACTGAAGCTTTCTTT
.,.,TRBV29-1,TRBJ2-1,CSVEGQDYYNEQFF,TGCAGCGTTGAAGGACAGGACTACTACAATGAGCAGTTCTTC
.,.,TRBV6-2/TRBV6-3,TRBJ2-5,CASSYFQVTQYF,TGTGCCAGCAGTTACTTCCAGGTGACCCAGTACTTC
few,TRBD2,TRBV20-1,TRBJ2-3,CSAQRPGTSGTDTQYF,TGCAGTGCGCAAAGACCCGGGACTAGCGGCACAGATACGCAGTATTTT
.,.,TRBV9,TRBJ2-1,CASSVEPSDRYEQFF,TGTGCCAGCAGCGTAGAACCTAGCGATCGGTATGAGCAGTTCTTC
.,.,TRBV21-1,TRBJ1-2,CASRSEGGVDGYTF,TGTGCCAGCCGGTCCGAAGGAGGGGTAGATGGCTACACCTTC
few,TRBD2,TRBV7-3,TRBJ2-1,CASSIISGILNNEQFF,TGTGCCAGCAGCATTATTAGCGGGATTCTTAACAATGAGCAGTTCTTC
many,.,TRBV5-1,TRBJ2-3,CASSLWGDSTDTQYF,TGCGCCAGCAGCTTGTGGGGGGACAGCACAGATACGCAGTATTTT
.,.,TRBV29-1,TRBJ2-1,CSVTGGSYNEQFF,TGCAGCGTCACAGGAGGCTCCTACAATGAGCAGTTCTTC
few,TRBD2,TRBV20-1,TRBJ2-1,CSAQTPTSGLYNEQFF,TGCAGTGCCCAGACTCCGACTAGCGGTTTATACAATGAGCAGTTCTTC
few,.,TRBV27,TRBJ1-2,CASRLVAQGYGYTF,TGTGCCAGCCGGCTCGTGGCGCAGGGCTATGGCTACACCTTC
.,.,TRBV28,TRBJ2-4,CASSLSLRTKNIQYF,TGTGCCAGCAGTTTATCCCTCCGCACCAAAAACATTCAGTACTTC
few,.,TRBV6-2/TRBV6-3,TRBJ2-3,CASSSEFGTQYF,TGTGCCAGCAGTTCAGAATTTGGTACGCAGTATTTT
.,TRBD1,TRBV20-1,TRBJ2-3,CSARDVQGATDTQYF,TGCAGTGCTAGAGATGTCCAGGGGGCCACAGATACGCAGTATTTT
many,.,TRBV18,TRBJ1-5,CASSREHSNQPQHF,TGTGCCAGCTCACGGGAGCATAGCAATCAGCCCCAGCATTTT
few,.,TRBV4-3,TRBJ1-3,CASSQEGLVSSGNTIYF,TGCGCCAGCAGCCAAGAGGGACTAGTCTCGTCTGGAAACACCATATATTTT
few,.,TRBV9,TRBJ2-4,CASSLGKVGPKNIQYF,TGTGCCAGCAGCTTAGGGAAAGTCGGCCCCAAAAACATTCAGTACTTC
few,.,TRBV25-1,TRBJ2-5,CASAGLAETQYF,TGTGCCAGCGCTGGACTCGCGGAGACCCAGTACTTC
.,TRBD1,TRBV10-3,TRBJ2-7,CATEDRGSYEQYF,TGTGCCACCGAAGACAGGGGAAGCTACGAGCAGTACTTC
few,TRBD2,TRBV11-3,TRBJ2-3,CASSPLSGRAEDTQYF,TGTGCCAGCAGCCCGCTTAGCGGGAGGGCCGAAGATACGCAGTATTTT
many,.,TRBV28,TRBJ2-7,CASSLEVSYEQYF,TGTGCCAGCAGCCTAGAAGTCAGCTACGAGCAGTACTTC
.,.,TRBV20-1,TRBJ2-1,CSASRARQNYNEQFF,TGCAGTGCTAGTCGGGCAAGACAAAATTACAATGAGCAGTTCTTC
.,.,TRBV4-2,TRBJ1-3,CASSQAGGGGNTIYF,TGTGCCAGCAGCCAAGCGGGGGGCGGCGGAAACACCATATATTTT
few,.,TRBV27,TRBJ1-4,CASSMRATNEKLFF,TGTGCCAGCAGTATGAGGGCGACTAATGAAAAACTGTTTTTT
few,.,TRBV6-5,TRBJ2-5,CASSYRGGADMETQYF,TGTGCCAGCAGTTATCGGGGCGGGGCGGATATGGAGACCCAGTACTTC
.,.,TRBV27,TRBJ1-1,CASSLAGRGYTEAFF,TGTGCCAGCAGCCTAGCGGGGAGGGGATACACTGAAGCTTTCTTT
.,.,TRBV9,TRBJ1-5,CASSVGWGLQPQHF,TGTGCCAGCAGCGTAGGGTGGGGACTACAGCCCCAGCATTTT
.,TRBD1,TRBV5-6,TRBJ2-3,CASSFIQGARDTQYF,TGTGCCAGCAGCTTTATACAGGGGGCTAGGGATACGCAGTATTTT
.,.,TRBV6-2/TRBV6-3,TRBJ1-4,CATTPVSGTPPEKLFF,TGTGCCACCACGCCCGTCTCCGGGACTCCTCCTGAAAAACTGTTTTTT
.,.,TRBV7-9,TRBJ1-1,CASSSHPNTEAFF,TGTGCCAGCAGCTCGCACCCGAACACTGAAGCTTTCTTT
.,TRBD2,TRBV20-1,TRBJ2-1,CSARELGLAVGEQFF,TGCAGTGCTAGAGAGTTGGGACTAGCCGTCGGTGAGCAGTTCTTC
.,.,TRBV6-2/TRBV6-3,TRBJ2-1,CASSFSGADEQFF,TGTGCCAGCAGTTTCTCGGGAGCGGATGAGCAGTTCTTC
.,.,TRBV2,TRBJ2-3,CASKVTVPDTQYF,TGTGCCAGCAAGGTGACCGTCCCAGATACGCAGTATTTT
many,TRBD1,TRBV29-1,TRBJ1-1,CSVEDDREVWMNTEAFF,TGCAGCGTTGAAGATGACAGGGAGGTGTGGATGAACACTGAAGCTTTCTTT
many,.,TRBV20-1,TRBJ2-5,CSVILAVRETQYF,TGCAGTGTTATTTTAGCGGTCCGGGAGACCCAGTACTTC
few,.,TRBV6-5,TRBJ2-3,CASSSIVRGAEDTQYF,TGTGCCAGCAGTTCCATCGTTCGGGGGGCGGAGGATACGCAGTATTTT
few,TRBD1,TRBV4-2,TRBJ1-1,CASSQYRGLNTEAFF,TGTGCCAGCAGCCAGTACAGGGGGTTGAACACTGAAGCTTTCTTT
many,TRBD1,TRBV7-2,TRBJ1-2,CASSLGAGGGYTF,TGTGCCAGCAGCTTAGGGGCAGGGGGAGGCTACACCTTC
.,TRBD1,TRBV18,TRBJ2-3,CASSPTGSRTDTQYF,TGTGCCAGCTCACCGACAGGGTCGAGGACAGATACGCAGTATTTT
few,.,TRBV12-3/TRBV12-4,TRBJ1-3,CASSSLLQGYPSGNTIYF,TGTGCCAGCAGTTCTCTTCTACAGGGTTACCCCTCTGGAAACACCATATATTTT
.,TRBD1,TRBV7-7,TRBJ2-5,CASSLRHRGQLETQYF,TGTGCCAGCAGCTTACGGCACAGGGGGCAATTAGAGACCCAGTACTTC
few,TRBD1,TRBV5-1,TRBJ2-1,CASSRGTGNEQFF,TGCGCCAGCAGCCGGGGGACAGGCAATGAGCAGTTCTTC